This is a list of T cell receptor beta chains from one sample in a study of persistence of HIV-infected CD4 T cells. Profiling relied on immunoSEQ multiplex PCR, and the TCRdb table lists in-frame clones only, not all of them. The sample lists about 33,000 clones, about four fifths occurring once. Their antigens are not known. Source: CD4+ T cells sorted from PBMCs after approximately 19-hour stimulation, taken from a patient who received antiretroviral therapy. Source of these receptors: an adult man with HIV who was CMV-seropositive. CDR3s include the opening cysteine and the closing phenylalanine or tryptophan. Fields, in order: V gene, clone size, CDR3 length, J gene, D gene, CDR3 DNA, CDR3 protein. A D gene is named only where the DNA matches it firmly. A clone size is listed for some rows: how often the clone was seen (once, few, many), or a class if it is expanded.

v_gene: TRBV6-1; abundance: NA; len: 14; j_gene: TRBJ1-2; d_gene: NA; CDR3nt: TGTGCCAGCAGCCGTGACCGCTCTGGGTCGGGCTACACCTTC; CDR3aa: CASSRDRSGSGYTF
v_gene: TRBV15; abundance: NA; len: 14; j_gene: TRBJ1-2; d_gene: TRBD1; CDR3nt: TGTGCCACCAGCAGAACTGGACAGGGGCAAGGCTACACCTTC; CDR3aa: CATSRTGQGQGYTF
v_gene: TRBV25-1; abundance: NA; len: 13; j_gene: TRBJ2-2; d_gene: NA; CDR3nt: TGTGCCAGCAGGGGGGGTTCCACCGGGGAGCTGTTTTTT; CDR3aa: CASRGGSTGELFF
v_gene: TRBV28; abundance: NA; len: 19; j_gene: TRBJ1-3; d_gene: TRBD1; CDR3nt: TGTGCCAGCAGTTTATGGACGGATTACGGACAGGCTGTCGGAAACACCATATATTTT; CDR3aa: CASSLWTDYGQAVGNTIYF
v_gene: TRBV18; abundance: NA; len: 14; j_gene: TRBJ1-6; d_gene: TRBD1; CDR3nt: TGTGCCAGCTCACCGCAGGACAGGGGTTCACCCCTCCACTTT; CDR3aa: CASSPQDRGSPLHF
v_gene: TRBV5-1; abundance: once; len: 15; j_gene: TRBJ2-3; d_gene: TRBD1; CDR3nt: TGCGCCAGCAGCCGGGACAGGGGGTACACAGATACGCAGTATTTT; CDR3aa: CASSRDRGYTDTQYF
v_gene: TRBV29-1; abundance: NA; len: 13; j_gene: TRBJ1-6; d_gene: TRBD1; CDR3nt: TGCAGCGTTCGCGACAGGGATAATTCACCCCTCCACTTT; CDR3aa: CSVRDRDNSPLHF
v_gene: TRBV30; abundance: NA; len: 12; j_gene: TRBJ1-4; d_gene: NA; CDR3nt: TGTGCCTGGGAGGGTTCGCAAGAAAAACTGTTTTTT; CDR3aa: CAWEGSQEKLFF
v_gene: TRBV15; abundance: NA; len: 14; j_gene: TRBJ2-5; d_gene: TRBD1; CDR3nt: TGTGCCACCAGCAAGGGACAGGGGGAAGAGACCCAGTACTTC; CDR3aa: CATSKGQGEETQYF
v_gene: TRBV25-1; abundance: NA; len: 14; j_gene: TRBJ2-5; d_gene: TRBD1; CDR3nt: TGTGCCAGCAGTGAAACAGGGGGCCGTAAGACCCAGTACTTC; CDR3aa: CASSETGGRKTQYF
v_gene: TRBV2; abundance: NA; len: 13; j_gene: TRBJ2-3; d_gene: NA; CDR3nt: TGTGCCAGCAGTGAAGAGACCACAGATACGCAGTATTTT; CDR3aa: CASSEETTDTQYF
v_gene: TRBV9; abundance: NA; len: 14; j_gene: TRBJ2-1; d_gene: NA; CDR3nt: TGTGCCAGCAGCCCTCCGGGGGCCTACAATGAGCAGTTCTTC; CDR3aa: CASSPPGAYNEQFF
v_gene: TRBV19; abundance: NA; len: 14; j_gene: TRBJ1-2; d_gene: NA; CDR3nt: TGTGCCAGTAGTCCGGGACCAGCTAACTATGGCTACACCTTC; CDR3aa: CASSPGPANYGYTF
v_gene: TRBV7-9; abundance: NA; len: 14; j_gene: TRBJ1-6; d_gene: NA; CDR3nt: TGTGCCAGCAGCTTCGGTCGGGATAATTCACCCCTCCACTTT; CDR3aa: CASSFGRDNSPLHF
v_gene: TRBV4-3; abundance: NA; len: 14; j_gene: TRBJ1-4; d_gene: NA; CDR3nt: TGCGCCAGCAGCCAAGATCCCAGGACTGAAAAACTGTTTTTT; CDR3aa: CASSQDPRTEKLFF
v_gene: TRBV7-6; abundance: NA; len: 15; j_gene: TRBJ2-2; d_gene: NA; CDR3nt: TGTGCCAGCACCGAAAGGGCGGGGATCACCGGGGAGCTGTTTTTT; CDR3aa: CASTERAGITGELFF
v_gene: TRBV7-6; abundance: few; len: 13; j_gene: TRBJ1-1; d_gene: NA; CDR3nt: TGTGCCAGCAGCGTTCAGATGAACACTGAAGCTTTCTTT; CDR3aa: CASSVQMNTEAFF
v_gene: TRBV9; abundance: NA; len: 15; j_gene: TRBJ1-6; d_gene: NA; CDR3nt: TGTGCCAGCAGCGTAGAAGGGACACCCTTTGTACCCCTCCACTTT; CDR3aa: CASSVEGTPFVPLHF
v_gene: TRBV7-2; abundance: NA; len: 12; j_gene: TRBJ1-1; d_gene: TRBD1; CDR3nt: TGTGCCAGCAGGCCGGACAGGGGAACAGCTTTCTTT; CDR3aa: CASRPDRGTAFF
v_gene: TRBV12-3/TRBV12-4; abundance: NA; len: 12; j_gene: TRBJ1-1; d_gene: TRBD1; CDR3nt: TGTGCCAGCACCCCAGGGGGGGCGGACGCTTTCTTT; CDR3aa: CASTPGGADAFF
v_gene: TRBV6-6; abundance: NA; len: 13; j_gene: TRBJ2-7; d_gene: NA; CDR3nt: TGTGCCAGCAGTTACTCGATGCATAACGAGCAGTACTTC; CDR3aa: CASSYSMHNEQYF
v_gene: TRBV2; abundance: NA; len: 11; j_gene: TRBJ1-4; d_gene: NA; CDR3nt: TGTGCCAGCAGTGAACTGGCTAAACTGTTTTTT; CDR3aa: CASSELAKLFF
v_gene: TRBV6-6; abundance: once; len: 11; j_gene: TRBJ2-7; d_gene: NA; CDR3nt: TGTGCCAGCAGTTTGAACTACGAGCAGTACTTC; CDR3aa: CASSLNYEQYF
v_gene: TRBV2; abundance: NA; len: 11; j_gene: TRBJ2-1; d_gene: NA; CDR3nt: TGTGCCAGCATCTCGGGACGCGAGCAGTTCTTC; CDR3aa: CASISGREQFF
v_gene: TRBV19; abundance: NA; len: 14; j_gene: TRBJ1-5; d_gene: NA; CDR3nt: TGTGCCAGTAGTGGTGGGGCTGGCAATCAGCCCCAGCATTTT; CDR3aa: CASSGGAGNQPQHF
v_gene: TRBV9; abundance: NA; len: 16; j_gene: TRBJ2-5; d_gene: NA; CDR3nt: TGTGCCAGCAGCGCCAATCTGGGAGAGGGGCAAGAGACCCAGTACTTC; CDR3aa: CASSANLGEGQETQYF
v_gene: TRBV29-1; abundance: few; len: 13; j_gene: TRBJ1-5; d_gene: NA; CDR3nt: TGCAGCGTCGGGGATAGCGGCAATCAGCCCCAGCATTTT; CDR3aa: CSVGDSGNQPQHF
v_gene: TRBV28; abundance: NA; len: 16; j_gene: TRBJ1-6; d_gene: TRBD1; CDR3nt: TGTGCCAGCAGGGGGACAGTAGGCTCCTATAATTCACCCCTCCACTTT; CDR3aa: CASRGTVGSYNSPLHF
v_gene: TRBV7-2; abundance: once; len: 14; j_gene: TRBJ2-3; d_gene: NA; CDR3nt: TGTGCCAGCAGCCTACTCGGCGCGTCAGATACGCAGTATTTT; CDR3aa: CASSLLGASDTQYF
v_gene: TRBV5-1; abundance: NA; len: 14; j_gene: TRBJ2-1; d_gene: TRBD2; CDR3nt: TGCGCCAGCAGCTTGATAGCGGGGACCAATGAGCAGTTCTTC; CDR3aa: CASSLIAGTNEQFF
v_gene: TRBV5-1; abundance: NA; len: 16; j_gene: TRBJ2-1; d_gene: NA; CDR3nt: TGCGCCAGCAGCCTGGGGGTTTCGCCTACCTACAATGAGCAGTTCTTC; CDR3aa: CASSLGVSPTYNEQFF
v_gene: TRBV19; abundance: few; len: 15; j_gene: TRBJ1-2; d_gene: NA; CDR3nt: TGTGCCAGTAGTGTTACAGGCAACCCGGCGGGTGGCTACACCTTC; CDR3aa: CASSVTGNPAGGYTF
v_gene: TRBV4-3; abundance: NA; len: 14; j_gene: TRBJ1-2; d_gene: NA; CDR3nt: TGCGCCAGCAGCCAACTCCCGGGGGAGAACGGCTACACCTTC; CDR3aa: CASSQLPGENGYTF
v_gene: TRBV18; abundance: NA; len: 16; j_gene: TRBJ2-1; d_gene: NA; CDR3nt: TGTGCCAGCTCACCCTCCGGGGATTATATAAAAAATGAGCAGTTCTTC; CDR3aa: CASSPSGDYIKNEQFF
v_gene: TRBV18; abundance: NA; len: 15; j_gene: TRBJ2-6; d_gene: NA; CDR3nt: TGTGCCAGCTCACCCAACAGGGCTGGGGCCAACGTCCTGACTTTC; CDR3aa: CASSPNRAGANVLTF
v_gene: TRBV12-3/TRBV12-4; abundance: NA; len: 11; j_gene: TRBJ2-7; d_gene: NA; CDR3nt: TGTGCCAGCGCCGTGGGACTCAGACAGTACTTC; CDR3aa: CASAVGLRQYF
v_gene: TRBV6-2/TRBV6-3; abundance: NA; len: 15; j_gene: TRBJ2-1; d_gene: TRBD2; CDR3nt: TGTGCCAGCAGTTACTCGGGACTAGGAGTGAATGAGCAGTTCTTC; CDR3aa: CASSYSGLGVNEQFF
v_gene: TRBV13; abundance: NA; len: 22; j_gene: TRBJ2-1; d_gene: TRBD1; CDR3nt: TGTGCCAGCAGCTTATTCCGGACCGGGACAGGCTCATTAAAGGCGCCCTACAATGAGCAGTTCTTC; CDR3aa: CASSLFRTGTGSLKAPYNEQFF
v_gene: TRBV19; abundance: NA; len: 15; j_gene: TRBJ2-7; d_gene: NA; CDR3nt: TGTGCCAGTAGTAGATTTTATACAAAATCCTACGAGCAGTACTTC; CDR3aa: CASSRFYTKSYEQYF
v_gene: TRBV7-8; abundance: NA; len: 15; j_gene: TRBJ1-1; d_gene: NA; CDR3nt: TGTGCCAGCAGCTTAGCGGTTGGGATGAACACTGAAGCTTTCTTT; CDR3aa: CASSLAVGMNTEAFF
v_gene: TRBV6-5; abundance: NA; len: 15; j_gene: TRBJ2-7; d_gene: NA; CDR3nt: TGTGCCAGCCCGAACCCCAGGGCGGGCTCCTACGAGCAGTACTTC; CDR3aa: CASPNPRAGSYEQYF
v_gene: TRBV4-3; abundance: NA; len: 15; j_gene: TRBJ2-7; d_gene: NA; CDR3nt: TGCGCCAGCAGCCAGAATCCGGGACAAAGCTACGAGCAGTACTTC; CDR3aa: CASSQNPGQSYEQYF
v_gene: TRBV9; abundance: NA; len: 14; j_gene: TRBJ2-1; d_gene: TRBD1; CDR3nt: TGTGCCAGCAGCCACAAACAGGGGGTGGGTGAGCAGTTCTTC; CDR3aa: CASSHKQGVGEQFF
v_gene: TRBV7-3; abundance: NA; len: 14; j_gene: TRBJ2-7; d_gene: NA; CDR3nt: TGTGCCAGCAGCTTAAACCGCAGGAGCAACGAGCAGTACTTC; CDR3aa: CASSLNRRSNEQYF
v_gene: TRBV5-4; abundance: NA; len: 16; j_gene: TRBJ2-2; d_gene: TRBD2; CDR3nt: TGTGCCAGCAGCCGGGCGACTAGCGGGGGGCCAAGGGAGCTGTTTTTT; CDR3aa: CASSRATSGGPRELFF
v_gene: TRBV6-5; abundance: NA; len: 16; j_gene: TRBJ2-5; d_gene: NA; CDR3nt: TGTGCCAGCAGTTACTCTAACAGGGCAAACCAAGAGACCCAGTACTTC; CDR3aa: CASSYSNRANQETQYF
v_gene: TRBV5-4; abundance: NA; len: 14; j_gene: TRBJ2-5; d_gene: NA; CDR3nt: TGTGCCAGCAGCTTGAGTTCGGGTTTAGAGACCCAGTACTTC; CDR3aa: CASSLSSGLETQYF
v_gene: TRBV7-9; abundance: NA; len: 14; j_gene: TRBJ2-7; d_gene: NA; CDR3nt: TGTGCCAGCAGCCCCAGACTCGATTCCTACGAGCAGTACTTC; CDR3aa: CASSPRLDSYEQYF